This T cell receptor beta chain was sequenced during a study of shared clonotypes between healthy human individuals. Donation came from healthy HIV-negative adults that had no recent acute infections or vaccinations. CDR1 and CDR2 (germline): MNHNY, SVGAGI (reference sequence). This CDR3 comprises 15 residues. V was shortened by 3 bases and J by 2 bases, with 14 bases between the two germline ends. Sequenced by immunoSEQ multiplex PCR; TCRdb stores in-frame clones only, minus some. The sample has roughly 500,000 clones, about 78% seen once. The TCR originated in a middle-aged woman in good health. Some clones in this sample may be carry-over from other donors' samples. V and J are TRBV6-6 and TRBJ2-7, with D possibly matching TRBD1 (5 bases). What was sequenced was PBMCs. CDR3 nucleotides: TGTGCCAGCAGTTATCAGGGTTCAATGGCCTACGAGCAGTACTTC. It specifies CASSYQGSMAYEQYF.